The next 23 T cell receptor beta chains were all read from a single sample in a study of response to subunit inactivated influenza vaccine. TCRdb recomputed calls from the RT-PCR reads with MiXCR, one row per CDR3 protein. The table has roughly 700,000 distinct CDR3 sequences, approximately 15% seen once. This specimen consisted of PBMCs from blood, obtained less than 15 days before vaccination. These receptor sequences come from a man in his fifties or sixties who received an inactivated influenza vaccine.

V and J are TRBV6-2 or TRBV6-3 and TRBJ2-7; D might be TRBD1 or TRBD2, each matching 5 bases. The V and J ends lost 2 bases and 3 bases respectively, with 11 bases between them. The CDR3 runs 14 residues. The germline gives CDR1 MNHEY, CDR2 SVGEGT. Here the CDR3 reads CASSYGGVIYEQYF. The CDR3 bases are TGTGCCAGCAGTTACGGGGGAGTTATCTACGAGCAGTACTTC.

The rearrangement joins TRBV20-1 to TRBJ2-1, with 7 bases identical to TRBD2. The CDR3 has 14 amino acids. CDR1 is DFQATT, CDR2 SNEGSKA, per germline (reference sequence). V lost 3 bases and J lost 10; bases outside the gene matches: 12. This CDR3 is CSASFAGVPMEQFF. CDR3 coding DNA: TGCAGTGCTAGCTTTGCGGGAGTGCCCATGGAGCAGTTCTTC.

This clonotype came up a few times. The chain joins TRBV6-5 to TRBJ1-1, with a possible D match to TRBD1 (5 bases). This CDR3 contains 15 residues. Germline V CDR1 and CDR2: MNHEY, SVGAGI. V dropped 0 bases and J dropped 1 base, with 9 bases sitting between them. The CDR3 DNA follows: TGTGCCAGCAGTTACTCGAATACAGGGAACACTGAAGCTTTCTTT. Translated: CASSYSNTGNTEAFF.

The rearrangement joins TRBV5-1 to TRBJ2-3; no clear D. CDR1 and CDR2 from the germline V gene are SGHRS and YFSETQ. CDR3 length equals 13 residues. V dropped 4 bases and J dropped 8 bases, with 14 bases sitting between them. The CDR3 protein is CASSGVWAATQYF. CDR3 nucleotide sequence: TGCGCCAGCAGCGGTGTCTGGGCGGCTACGCAGTATTTT.

V gene TRBV10-3 combines with J gene TRBJ2-5, with D perhaps TRBD1 (6 bases). The ends were cut back, 6 bases at V and 2 bases at J, with 16 bases in the middle. The CDR3 consists of 15 residues. Germline V CDR1 and CDR2: ENHRY, SYGVKD. In nucleotides, the CDR3 is TGTGCCATCAGCCGGACAGACCTATCACAAGAGACCCAGTACTTC. It specifies CAISRTDLSQETQYF.

The V call is TRBV2, the J call TRBJ2-1, with 8 bases fitting TRBD1. The CDR3 contains 16 residues. V trimming: 4 bases; J trimming: 3 bases; junction bases outside the gene matches: 8. In germline, CDR1 is SNHLY, CDR2 FYNNEI. The CDR3 protein is CASSAMTGANYNEQFF. As DNA, the CDR3 is TGTGCCAGCAGTGCCATGACAGGGGCTAACTACAATGAGCAGTTCTTC.

V and J are TRBV7-9 and TRBJ2-3; 10 bases agree with TRBD2. Germline V CDR1 and CDR2: SEHNR, FQNEAQ (reference sequence). Germline trimming cut 5 bases from V and 4 bases from J; bases unmatched to any gene: 9. CDR3 size: 16 residues. The CDR3, as DNA: TGTGCCAGCAGCCACCCTAGCGGGAGTCCACCAGATACGCAGTATTTT. This codes for CASSHPSGSPPDTQYF.

The table lists this clonotype with many counts. This chain uses TRBV20-1 with TRBJ2-4; no clear D gene. The V end lost 3 bases, the J end lost 1 base, and 7 bases lay between the germline ends. Germline loops: CDR1 DFQATT, CDR2 SNEGSKA (reference sequence). The CDR3 extends over 13 amino acids. CDR3 in amino acids: CSARVGAKNIQYF. CDR3 DNA sequence: TGCAGTGCTAGGGTAGGGGCCAAAAACATTCAGTACTTC.

This clonotype was seen a single time. The chain has TRBV4-3 and TRBJ2-6, with TRBD1 identical over 8 bases. The germline CDR1 and CDR2 sequences are LGHNA and YSLEER. V gave up 4 bases and J gave up 4 bases; unmatched junction bases: 9. This CDR3 has 17 amino acids. The CDR3: CASSRGTGTIGANVLTF. DNA for the CDR3: TGCGCCAGCAGCCGTGGGACAGGTACCATCGGGGCCAACGTCCTGACTTTC.

Only a few counts were recorded for this clonotype. The chain has TRBV28 and TRBJ1-1; D possibly corresponds to TRBD1 (6 bases). CDR1 MDHEN and CDR2 SYDVKM come from the germline V gene. With 6 bases removed from V and 0 bases from J, the gap between germline ends came to 23 bases. The CDR3 covers 18 residues. In nucleotides, the CDR3 is TGTGCCAGCAGCACCGGGGGTAAGGGGACAACTCTGAACACTGAAGCTTTCTTT. Translating it yields CASSTGGKGTTLNTEAFF.

The rearrangement uses TRBV10-3 and TRBJ2-3; D could derive from TRBD1 or TRBD2 (6 bases each). The germline V gene encodes CDR1 ENHRY and CDR2 SYGVKD. Trimming removed 2 bases from V and 0 bases from J, with 15 bases in between. The CDR3 is 17 amino acids. The CDR3 region has the DNA TGTGCCATCAGTGAGCCCCAGTGGGGGGCTAGCACAGATACGCAGTATTTT. Its protein is CAISEPQWGASTDTQYF.

This chain joins TRBV6-2 or TRBV6-3 and TRBJ2-2, with TRBD1 identical over 11 bases. The V and J ends lost 6 bases and 4 bases, in that order; junction bases with no gene match: 7. CDR3 size: 16 residues. Germline V gene data show CDR1 as MNHEY and CDR2 as SVGEGT. The CDR3 DNA is TGTGCCAGCAGGGCACCCGGGACAGGGGGCACCGGGGAGCTGTTTTTT. Translating gives CASRAPGTGGTGELFF.

This clonotype was seen only a few times. The chain uses TRBV29-1 and TRBJ2-5; a weak D match, TRBD1 (7 bases). The CDR3 covers 13 residues. From germline, CDR1 is SQVTM and CDR2 ANQGSEA. Deletions cut 8 bases from V and 4 bases from J, with 17 bases between. For the CDR3, the DNA is TGCAGCTCTCGGACAGGAGGGCCAGAGACCCAGTACTTC. Its translation: CSSRTGGPETQYF.

The chain employs TRBV18 and TRBJ2-1; D ambiguous. Germline assignment: CDR1 KGHSH and CDR2 LQKENI. The V end was cut by 1 base, the J end by 9 bases, with 19 bases between. This CDR3 has 16 residues. CDR3 loop: CASSPRLAGQSGEQFF. CDR3 bases: TGTGCCAGCTCACCACGGTTAGCCGGTCAGTCGGGTGAGCAGTTCTTC.

The chain recombines TRBV5-1 with TRBJ1-6; D remains ambiguous. CDR3 length equals 13 residues. Germline V gene lookup returns CDR1 SGHRS and CDR2 YFSETQ. With 0 bases removed from V and 14 bases from J, the gap between germline ends came to 12 bases. Written as DNA, the CDR3 is TGCGCCAGCAGCTTGGCCCCCCCTGAAGCCCTCCACTTT. This codes for CASSLAPPEALHF.

The chain recombines TRBV3-1 with TRBJ2-2, with TRBD2 matching over 14 bases. This CDR3 comprises 17 residues. CDR1 is LGHDT, CDR2 YNNKEL, per germline (reference sequence). Unmatched junction bases numbered 9, after V lost 8 bases and J lost 4 bases. The CDR3 region has the DNA TGTGCCAGCTCCGGACTAGCGGGAGGAAATAGCACCGGGGAGCTGTTTTTT. The encoded protein is CASSGLAGGNSTGELFF.

This clonotype was detected only a few times. J is TRBJ1-5 and V is TRBV20-1, with D perhaps TRBD1 (6 bases). With 1 base removed from V and 6 bases from J, the gap between germline ends came to 10 bases. Germline V lookup: CDR1 DFQATT, CDR2 SNEGSKA (reference sequence). This CDR3 has 13 residues. For the CDR3, the DNA is TGCAGTGCTAGAGTGGGGGGGCTTCAGCCCCAGCATTTT. It yields the protein CSARVGGLQPQHF.

Comment on this clonotype: At one boundary the junction diverges from the germline segment, which might be a read error. The J gene is TRBJ1-6, the V gene TRBV5-1; no clear D gene. Per the germline V gene, CDR1 is SGHRS and CDR2 is YFSETQ. This CDR3 spans 13 amino acids. This chain's CDR3 is CASSLAGLSPFHF. CDR3 bases: TGCGCCAGCAGCTTGGCCGGACTTTCACCCTTCCACTTT.

This clonotype was observed a few times. The chain uses TRBV5-5 and TRBJ1-1; tentatively, D is TRBD1 (5 bases). This CDR3 region has 17 residues. Germline V CDR1 and CDR2: SGHKS, YYEKEE (reference sequence). V was trimmed by 3 bases and J by 1 base, leaving 19 bases between them. The CDR3 bases are TGTGCCAGCAGCTCGAGGAGGGGTACCTCCTCGAACACTGAAGCTTTCTTT. Its protein is CASSSRRGTSSNTEAFF.

In this sample, this clonotype turned up a few times. The chain links TRBV6-2 or TRBV6-3 to TRBJ2-2, with D tentatively TRBD2 (6 bases). V gave up 6 bases and J gave up 5 bases, with 13 bases separating them. This CDR3 spans 14 amino acids. Germline-derived CDR1 and CDR2 are MNHEY and SVGEGT. Written as DNA, the CDR3 is TGTGCCAGCAGGAACCCCGGGACTACCGGGGAGCTGTTTTTT. The encoded protein is CASRNPGTTGELFF.

The chain couples TRBV4-2 to TRBJ2-1; D not certain. Trimming cost V 4 bases and J 6 bases, with 19 bases left between them. Germline V gene data show CDR1 as LGHNA and CDR2 as YNFKEQ. The CDR3 contains 16 residues. The DNA of the CDR3 is TGTGCCAGCAGCCGAGCCACGGTCCTTAGGGCCAATGAGCAGTTCTTC. Translation: CASSRATVLRANEQFF.

This clonotype was observed a few times. The gene calls are TRBV19 and TRBJ1-2; a weak D match, TRBD1 (5 bases). The CDR3 contains 15 residues. Per the germline V gene, CDR1 is LNHDA and CDR2 is SQIVND (reference sequence). V lost 3 bases to trimming and J lost 4 bases, with 15 bases between them. Written as DNA, the CDR3 is TGTGCCAGTAGTATTGCGGCGCAGGGCGGCTATGGCTACACCTTC. Its translation: CASSIAAQGGYGYTF.

The chain combines TRBV7-2 with TRBJ2-1, with D tentatively TRBD2 (6 bases). V lost 5 bases to trimming and J lost 10 bases, with 21 bases between them. CDR1 is SGHTA, CDR2 FQGNSA, per germline. The CDR3 has 15 residues. DNA of the CDR3: TGTGCCAGCAGCCCGACTAGTCCCCGGGACGGGGAGCAGTTCTTC. This encodes CASSPTSPRDGEQFF.